This T cell receptor beta chain was observed in a study of T cells in Graves' hyperthyroidism and ophthalmopathy (dated by TCRdb to about 2019). Regarding the complete study: To identify TCR V-J signatures that set the groups apart, the researchers used a discovery cohort of approximately 98 patients, made up of 40 to 45 with Graves' ophthalmopathy and about 55 with stable Graves' hyperthyroidism. Whether ophthalmopathy could be predicted prospectively was tested in an independent validation cohort made up of roughly 20 hyperthyroidism patients plus 17 patients who later progressed to ophthalmopathy. For training and testing, the 110 or so patients in the discovery cohort were randomly divided in a 7:3 ratio. In addition, the study compared T-cell repertoires in thyroid tissue and in blood from over 5 Graves' hyperthyroidism patients. After sampling, hyperthyroidism patients received methimazole starting at 30 mg daily, and ophthalmopathy patients received high-dose intravenous methylprednisolone. TCR Vbeta CDR3 sequencing of 120 to 150 peripheral blood samples (about 45 ophthalmopathy, approximately 80 hyperthyroidism and around 17 progressor patients) is reported in the paper. The paper as a whole reports these results and caveats: Most expanded thyroid clonotypes (frequency above 0.001) were also detected in blood, a finding suggesting that blood repertoires may reflect thyroid immune responses. In validation, progression to ophthalmopathy was predicted by the model with around 71% sensitivity and roughly 72% specificity, a median of roughly 6.4 months before onset. A model built on a 13 V-J signature distinguished ophthalmopathy from stable hyperthyroidism, reaching about 88% sensitivity and under 84% specificity in cross-validation and 80%/75% in testing. Sample size was not statistically predetermined, and investigators were not blinded to group allocation.

Patients with uncontrolled infections, other autoimmune diseases, pregnancy or lactation were excluded. Diagnoses were established on the basis of clinical symptoms, serum thyroxine and TRAb, thyroid ultrasound, and orbital computed tomography. Total RNA was extracted with Trizol reagent, and quality was checked on an Agilent 2100 Bioanalyzer. Amplification of TCR beta CDR3 regions was carried out from RNA transcripts. A first-round RT-PCR of the TCR CDR3 used the HTBI primer set with the Qiagen OneStep RT-PCR kit. Libraries were constructed in a second round of multiplex PCR, after which size selection and purification were performed. Paired-end sequencing of the libraries was performed with 100 bp reads on an Illumina HiSeq2000. The original pipeline was this. SOAPnuke was used to process the raw data, throwing out any read that contained adapters or uncalled bases, had a mean Phred below 15, or lacked an exact constant-primer or identifier match. High-quality paired reads were merged using COPE v1.2.5, and each unique nucleotide sequence was defined as a clonotype. Clonotypes were aligned to IMGT TRBV, TRBD and TRBJ reference segments using MiTCR v1.1. The analysis was restricted to V-J combinations with a frequency above 0.0001, which together covered 99% to 99.2% of the repertoires. The TCS score was defined as the ratio of F50 (clonal expansion) to E x V (chaos), calculated using BLOSUM62-based TCRdist between CDR3 peptides within each V-J. Welch's t-statistics and random forest reduced 514 V-J features to 13, which were used in a naive Bayes classifier (R e1071). The similarity between thyroid and blood repertoires was quantified using the Morisita-Horn index. The raw public reads went through TCRdb reprocessing: fastp at Q25, MiXCR clone calling, in-frame beta chains kept. Identical CDR3 proteins give one entry, which carries the most common genes and DNA. The V and J calls follow TCRdb's processing rather than the paper's. For this sample the table gives around 660,000 distinct CDR3 sequences, of which less than 45% were detected only once. Roughly 6.5% of the sample is taken by the ten largest.

Inclusive of the bounding cysteine and phenylalanine, the CDR3 is 15 residues long. Only the CDR3 region is kept as DNA, spanning 45 bases read in frame from base 1. Per the germline V gene, SGHTA is the CDR1 and FQGNSA is the CDR2. Unmatched junction bases come to 9, with V trimmed by 2 bases and J by 6 bases. There are a few counts of this clonotype. There is no known antigen for this receptor. One base away there is no much larger clone; base qualities are not given. Sequencing was done on a sample of peripheral blood or thyroid tissue (not recorded which). The chain employs TRBV7-2 and TRBJ2-7; TRBD1 aligns with 8 central bases. This clonotype originated in an adult man with Graves' disease, either hyperthyroidism or ophthalmopathy (not recorded which). The DNA sequence is TGTGCCAGCAGCTTAACGGAACAGGGGGGATTCGAGCAGTACTTC. Translated, it reads CASSLTEQGGFEQYF.